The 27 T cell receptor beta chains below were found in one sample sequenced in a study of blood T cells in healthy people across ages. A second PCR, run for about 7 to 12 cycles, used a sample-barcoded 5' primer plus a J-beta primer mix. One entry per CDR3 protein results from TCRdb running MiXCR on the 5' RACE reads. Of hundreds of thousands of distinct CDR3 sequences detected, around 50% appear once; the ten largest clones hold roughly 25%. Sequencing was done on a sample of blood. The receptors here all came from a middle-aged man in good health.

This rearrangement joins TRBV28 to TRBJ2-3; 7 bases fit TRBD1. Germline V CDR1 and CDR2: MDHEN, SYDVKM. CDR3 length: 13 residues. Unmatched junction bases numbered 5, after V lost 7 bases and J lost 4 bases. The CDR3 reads CASTLGGADTQYF. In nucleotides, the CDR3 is TGTGCCAGCACCCTAGGGGGCGCAGATACGCAGTATTTT.

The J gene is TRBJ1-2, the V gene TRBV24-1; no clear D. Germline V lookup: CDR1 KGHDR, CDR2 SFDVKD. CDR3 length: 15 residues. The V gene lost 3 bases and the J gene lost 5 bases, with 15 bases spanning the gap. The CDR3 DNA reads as TGTGCCACCAGTGATAGGACGGGATCGGATTATGGCTACACCTTC. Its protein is CATSDRTGSDYGYTF.

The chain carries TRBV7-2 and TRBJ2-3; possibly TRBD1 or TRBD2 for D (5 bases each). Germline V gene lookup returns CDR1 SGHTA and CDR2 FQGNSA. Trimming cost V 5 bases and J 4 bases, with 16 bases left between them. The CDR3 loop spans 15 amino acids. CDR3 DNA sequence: TGTGCCAGCAGCGAAGCCGGGACCGCGGCAGATACGCAGTATTTT. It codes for CASSEAGTAADTQYF. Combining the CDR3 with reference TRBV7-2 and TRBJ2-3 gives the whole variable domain GAGVSQSPSNKVTEKGKDVELRCDPISGHTALYWYRQSLGQGLEFLIYFQGNSAPDKSGLPSDRFSAERTGGSVSTLTIQRTQQEDSAVYLCASSEAGTAADTQYFGPGTRLTVL.

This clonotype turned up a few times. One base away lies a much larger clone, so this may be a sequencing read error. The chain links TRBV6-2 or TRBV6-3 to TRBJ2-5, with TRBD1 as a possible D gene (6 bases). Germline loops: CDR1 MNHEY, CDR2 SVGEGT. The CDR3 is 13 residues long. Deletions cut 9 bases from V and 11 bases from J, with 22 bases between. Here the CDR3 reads CASTGQFGNEQYF. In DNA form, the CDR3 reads TGTGCCAGTACAGGGCAGTTCGGGAATGAGCAGTACTTC.

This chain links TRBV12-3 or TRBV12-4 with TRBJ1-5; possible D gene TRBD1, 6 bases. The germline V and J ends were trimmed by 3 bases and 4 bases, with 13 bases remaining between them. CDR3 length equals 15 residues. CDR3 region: CASSLIEGDNQPQHF. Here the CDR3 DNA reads TGTGCCAGCAGTTTGATCGAGGGGGATAATCAGCCCCAGCATTTT.

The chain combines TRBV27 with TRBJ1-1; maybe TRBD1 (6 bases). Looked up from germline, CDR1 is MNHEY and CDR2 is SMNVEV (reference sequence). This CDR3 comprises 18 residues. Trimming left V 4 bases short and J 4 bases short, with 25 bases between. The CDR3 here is CASSWPPYPIKGGTEAFF. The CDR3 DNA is TGTGCCAGCAGTTGGCCTCCTTACCCTATTAAAGGGGGCACTGAAGCTTTCTTT.

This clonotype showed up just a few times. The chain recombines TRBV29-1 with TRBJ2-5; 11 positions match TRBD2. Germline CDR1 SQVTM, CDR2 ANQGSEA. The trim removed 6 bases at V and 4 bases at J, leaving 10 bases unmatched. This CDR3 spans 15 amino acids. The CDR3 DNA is TGCAGCGTCACTAGCGGGAGAGGAGCCGGAGAGACCCAGTACTTC. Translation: CSVTSGRGAGETQYF.

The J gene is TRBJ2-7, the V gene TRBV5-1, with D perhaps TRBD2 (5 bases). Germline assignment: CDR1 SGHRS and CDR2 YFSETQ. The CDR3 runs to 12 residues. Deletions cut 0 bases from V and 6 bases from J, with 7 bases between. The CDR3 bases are TGCGCCAGCAGCTTGGAGGGAGTCGAGCAGTACTTC. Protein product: CASSLEGVEQYF. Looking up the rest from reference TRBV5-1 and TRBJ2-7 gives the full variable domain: KAGVTQTPRYLIKTRGQQVTLSCSPISGHRSVSWYQQTPGQGLQFLFEYFSETQRNKGNFPGRFSGRQFSNSRSEMNVSTLELGDSALYLCASSLEGVEQYFGPGTRLTVT.

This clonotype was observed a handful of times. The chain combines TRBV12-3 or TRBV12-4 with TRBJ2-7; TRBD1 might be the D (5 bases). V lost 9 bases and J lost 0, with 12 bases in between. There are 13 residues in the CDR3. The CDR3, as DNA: TGTGCCAGTCATGGAAGGGGCTCCTACGAGCAGTACTTC. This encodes CASHGRGSYEQYF.

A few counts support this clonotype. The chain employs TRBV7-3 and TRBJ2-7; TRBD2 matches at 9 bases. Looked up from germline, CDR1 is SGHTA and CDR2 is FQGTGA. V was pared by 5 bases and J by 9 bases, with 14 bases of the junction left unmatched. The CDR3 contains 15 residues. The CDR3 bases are TGTGCCAGCAGCGTCGCTAGCGGGGCCTTCCCCCGGCAGTACTTC. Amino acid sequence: CASSVASGAFPRQYF. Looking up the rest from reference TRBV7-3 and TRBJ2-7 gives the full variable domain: GAGVSQTPSNKVTEKGKYVELRCDPISGHTALYWYRQSLGQGPEFLIYFQGTGAADDSGLPNDRFFAVRPEGSVSTLKIQRTERGDSAVYLCASSVASGAFPRQYFGPGTRLTVT.

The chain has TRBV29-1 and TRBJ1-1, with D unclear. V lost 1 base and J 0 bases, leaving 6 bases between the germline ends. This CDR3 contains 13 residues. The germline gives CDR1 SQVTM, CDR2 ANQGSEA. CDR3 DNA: TGCAGCGTTGAAGTTCGGATGAACACTGAAGCTTTCTTT. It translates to CSVEVRMNTEAFF.

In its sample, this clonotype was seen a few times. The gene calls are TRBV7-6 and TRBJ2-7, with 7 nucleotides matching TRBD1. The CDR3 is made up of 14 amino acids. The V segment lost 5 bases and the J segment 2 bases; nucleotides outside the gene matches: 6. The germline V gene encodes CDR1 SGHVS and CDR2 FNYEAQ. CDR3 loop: CASSPGQATYEQYF. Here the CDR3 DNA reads TGTGCCAGCAGCCCCGGACAGGCGACCTACGAGCAGTACTTC.

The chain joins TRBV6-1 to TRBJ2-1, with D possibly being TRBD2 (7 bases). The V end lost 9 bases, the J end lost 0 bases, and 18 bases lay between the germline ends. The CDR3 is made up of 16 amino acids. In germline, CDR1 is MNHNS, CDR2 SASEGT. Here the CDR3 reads CASLGGGQSSYNEQFF. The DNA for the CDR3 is TGTGCCAGTTTGGGGGGGGGCCAGAGCTCCTACAATGAGCAGTTCTTC.

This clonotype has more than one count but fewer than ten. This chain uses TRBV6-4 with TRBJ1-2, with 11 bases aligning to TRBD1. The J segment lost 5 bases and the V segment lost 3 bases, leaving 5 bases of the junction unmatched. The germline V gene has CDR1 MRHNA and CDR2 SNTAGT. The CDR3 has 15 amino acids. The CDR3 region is CASSESGTGGYGYTF. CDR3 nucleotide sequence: TGTGCCAGCAGTGAATCGGGGACAGGGGGTTATGGCTACACCTTC.

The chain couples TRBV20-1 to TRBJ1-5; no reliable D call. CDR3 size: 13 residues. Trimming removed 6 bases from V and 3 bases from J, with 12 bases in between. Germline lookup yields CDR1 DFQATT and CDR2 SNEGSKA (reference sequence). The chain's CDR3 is CSASRLDNQPQHF. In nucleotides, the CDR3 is TGCAGTGCCTCTCGATTGGACAATCAGCCCCAGCATTTT.

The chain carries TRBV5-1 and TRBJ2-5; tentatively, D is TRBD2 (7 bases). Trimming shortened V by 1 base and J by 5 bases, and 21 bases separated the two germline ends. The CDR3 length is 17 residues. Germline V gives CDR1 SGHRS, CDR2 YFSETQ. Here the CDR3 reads CASSLRRKGGVPETQYF. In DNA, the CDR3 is TGCGCCAGCAGCTTGAGGCGTAAGGGGGGGGTCCCTGAGACCCAGTACTTC.

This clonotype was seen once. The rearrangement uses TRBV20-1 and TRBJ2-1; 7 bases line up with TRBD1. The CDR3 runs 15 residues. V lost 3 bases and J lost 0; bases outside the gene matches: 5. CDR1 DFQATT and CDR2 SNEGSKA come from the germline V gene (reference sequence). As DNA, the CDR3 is TGCAGTGCTAGCGCAGGGGGAACCTCCTACAATGAGCAGTTCTTC. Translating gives CSASAGGTSYNEQFF.

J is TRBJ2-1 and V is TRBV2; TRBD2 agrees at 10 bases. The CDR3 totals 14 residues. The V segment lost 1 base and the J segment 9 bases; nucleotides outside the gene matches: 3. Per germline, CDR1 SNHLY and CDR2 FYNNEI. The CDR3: CASSEVLAGTEQFF. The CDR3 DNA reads TGTGCCAGCAGTGAAGTACTAGCGGGAACTGAGCAGTTCTTC.

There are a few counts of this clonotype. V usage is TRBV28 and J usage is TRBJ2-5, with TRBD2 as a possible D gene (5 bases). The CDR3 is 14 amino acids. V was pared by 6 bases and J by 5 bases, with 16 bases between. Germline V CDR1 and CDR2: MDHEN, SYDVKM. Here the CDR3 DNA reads TGTGCCAGCAGCAAACTAGAGGCATCGGAGACCCAGTACTTC. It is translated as CASSKLEASETQYF.

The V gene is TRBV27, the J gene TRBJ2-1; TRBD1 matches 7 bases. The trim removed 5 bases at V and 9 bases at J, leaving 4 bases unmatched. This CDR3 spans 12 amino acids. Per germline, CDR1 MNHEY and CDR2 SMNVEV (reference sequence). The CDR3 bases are TGTGCCAGCAGTAAGCCAGGGGGTGAGCAGTTCTTC. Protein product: CASSKPGGEQFF.

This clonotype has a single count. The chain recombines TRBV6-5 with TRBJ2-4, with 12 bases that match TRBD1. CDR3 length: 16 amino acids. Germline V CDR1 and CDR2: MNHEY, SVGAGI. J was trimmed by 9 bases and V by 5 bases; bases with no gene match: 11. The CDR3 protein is CASSPPGQGASGIQYF. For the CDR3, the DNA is TGTGCCAGCAGTCCTCCGGGACAGGGGGCTTCAGGCATTCAGTACTTC.

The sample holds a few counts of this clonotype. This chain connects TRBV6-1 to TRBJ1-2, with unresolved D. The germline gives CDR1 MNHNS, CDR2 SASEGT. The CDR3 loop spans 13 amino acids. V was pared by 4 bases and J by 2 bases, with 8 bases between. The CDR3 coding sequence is TGTGCCAGCAGTGGGTCGGCGAACTATGGCTACACCTTC. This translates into CASSGSANYGYTF.

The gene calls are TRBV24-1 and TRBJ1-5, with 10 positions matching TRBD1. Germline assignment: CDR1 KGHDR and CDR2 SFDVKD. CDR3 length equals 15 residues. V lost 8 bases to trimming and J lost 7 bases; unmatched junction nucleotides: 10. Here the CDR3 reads CATILPGTGDQPQHF. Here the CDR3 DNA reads TGTGCCACCATCCTTCCGGGGACAGGGGACCAGCCCCAGCATTTT.

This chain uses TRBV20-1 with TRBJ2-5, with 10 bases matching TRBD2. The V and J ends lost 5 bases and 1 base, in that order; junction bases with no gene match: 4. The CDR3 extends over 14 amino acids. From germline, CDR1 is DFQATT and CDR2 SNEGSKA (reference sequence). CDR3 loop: CSALRTSGQETQYF. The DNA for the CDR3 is TGCAGTGCTCTCCGGACTAGCGGCCAAGAGACCCAGTACTTC.

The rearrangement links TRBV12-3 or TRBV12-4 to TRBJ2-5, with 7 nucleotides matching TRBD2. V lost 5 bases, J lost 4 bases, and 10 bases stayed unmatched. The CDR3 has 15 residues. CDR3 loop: CASSIEAGRGETQYF. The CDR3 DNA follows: TGTGCCAGCAGTATTGAGGCAGGGAGGGGAGAGACCCAGTACTTC.

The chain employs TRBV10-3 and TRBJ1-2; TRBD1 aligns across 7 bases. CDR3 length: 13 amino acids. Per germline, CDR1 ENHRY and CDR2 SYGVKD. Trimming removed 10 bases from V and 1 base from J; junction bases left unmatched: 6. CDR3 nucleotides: TGTGCCACCAACAGGGGTCTTAACTATGGCTACACCTTC. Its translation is CATNRGLNYGYTF.

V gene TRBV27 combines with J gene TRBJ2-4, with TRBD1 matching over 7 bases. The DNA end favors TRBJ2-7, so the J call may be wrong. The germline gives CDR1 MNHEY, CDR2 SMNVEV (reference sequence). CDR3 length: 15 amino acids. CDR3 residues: CASSFRQGNFYEQYF. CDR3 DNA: TGTGCCAGCAGCTTTCGACAGGGTAATTTCTACGAGCAGTACTTC.